These 25 T cell receptor beta chains originate from one sample sequenced in a study of shared clonotypes between healthy human individuals. Some clones are missing from TCRdb's copy, which holds only in-frame ones; the method was immunoSEQ multiplex PCR. The profile covers approximately 500,000 clones, with roughly 78% appearing a single time and 10% to 15% taken by the ten largest. The specimen was PBMCs. The receptor source for this set is a woman between 40 and 55 years old in good health. Some clones in this sample may be carry-over from other donors' samples.

This clone was counted once. The chain has TRBV6-1 and TRBJ2-1; 8 bases line up with TRBD2. J gave up 10 bases and V 4 bases, and 12 bases lay outside the gene matches. Germline CDR1 MNHNS, CDR2 SASEGT. This CDR3 is 15 amino acids long. Here the CDR3 DNA reads TGTGCCAGCAGTGCCTCGGCGGGAGGACGACTAGAGCAGTTCTTC. This translates into CASSASAGGRLEQFF.

This clone came up a few times. The J gene is TRBJ1-2, the V gene TRBV6-5; 7 bases align to TRBD1. The CDR3 is made up of 14 amino acids. Losses at the gene ends were 5 bases for V and 4 bases for J; bases not matched to a gene: 7. In germline, CDR1 is MNHEY, CDR2 SVGAGI. CDR3 amino acids: CASSLSDRSYGYTF. In nucleotides, the CDR3 is TGTGCCAGCAGTCTATCGGACAGGTCCTATGGCTACACCTTC.

This clone is a singleton in its sample. This chain links TRBV5-1 with TRBJ2-7, with TRBD1 matching 8 bases. The CDR3 has 15 amino acids. Germline CDR1 and CDR2: SGHRS and YFSETQ. V was clipped by 1 base and J by 1 base; unmatched bases: 4. The CDR3 loop is CASSLRTGLSYEQYF. Here the CDR3 DNA reads TGCGCCAGCAGCTTGAGGACAGGGTTGTCCTACGAGCAGTACTTC.

Details on this clone: Other DNA variants within this sample encode the same CDR3. CDR3: CASSQGYEQYF. The CDR3 bases are TGTGCCAGCAGCCAGGGATACGAGCAGTACTTC. The chain recombines TRBV28 with TRBJ2-7; TRBD1 is a possible D gene (5 bases). Germline V CDR1 and CDR2: MDHEN, SYDVKM. The V gene lost 6 bases and the J gene lost 4 bases, with 7 bases spanning the gap. The CDR3 has 11 amino acids.

The rearrangement links TRBV4-3 to TRBJ2-7; D perhaps matches TRBD1 (6 bases). Trimming pared 5 bases from V and 2 bases from J, leaving 16 bases between. The CDR3 sequence is 15 residues long. CDR1 is LGHNA and CDR2 is YSLEER in the germline V gene. Here the CDR3 reads CASSSSRGQTYEQYF. The CDR3 DNA sequence: TGCGCCAGCAGCTCTTCTCGTGGACAGACCTACGAGCAGTACTTC.

This chain joins TRBV18 and TRBJ1-1, with 7 positions matching TRBD1. V was clipped by 3 bases and J by 8 bases; unmatched bases: 9. The CDR3 consists of 14 residues. Germline V gives CDR1 KGHSH, CDR2 LQKENI. The CDR3 here is CASSPEPGGREAFF. CDR3 DNA: TGTGCCAGCTCACCCGAACCAGGGGGTAGAGAAGCTTTCTTT.

The rearrangement joins TRBV7-2 to TRBJ2-3; 8 nucleotides line up with TRBD2. The V segment lost 1 base and the J segment 5 bases; nucleotides outside the gene matches: 5. The CDR3 has 15 residues. Germline CDR1 is SGHTA and CDR2 is FQGNSA. The CDR3 nucleotides are TGTGCCAGCAGCTTAGTGGTAACTAGCGGAGATACGCAGTATTTT. Translating it yields CASSLVVTSGDTQYF.

This chain uses TRBV5-6 with TRBJ1-1; D is uncertain. The CDR3 consists of 13 residues. The germline CDR1 and CDR2 sequences are SGHDT and YYEEEE. V lost 4 bases and J 0 bases, leaving 7 bases between the germline ends. CDR3 bases: TGTGCCAGCAGCCTCGTTCTGAACACTGAAGCTTTCTTT. Protein: CASSLVLNTEAFF.

This clone appeared many times. The V gene is TRBV28, the J gene TRBJ2-7; D is tentatively TRBD1 or TRBD2 (5 bases each). The CDR3 runs to 15 residues. Germline V gene data show CDR1 as MDHEN and CDR2 as SYDVKM. V dropped 3 bases and J dropped 6 bases, with 18 bases sitting between them. The CDR3 protein is CASSLWGQGEIEQYF. The CDR3 DNA reads TGTGCCAGCAGTTTGTGGGGCCAGGGAGAAATCGAGCAGTACTTC.

The chain uses TRBV14 and TRBJ1-4; weak D call: TRBD1 (5 bases). V lost 2 bases to trimming and J lost 4 bases, with 8 bases between them. This CDR3 spans 14 amino acids. Germline V CDR1 and CDR2: SGHDN, FVKESK. CDR3 sequence (DNA): TGTGCCAGCAGCCAACAGGGTTATAATGAAAAACTGTTTTTT. Its protein product is CASSQQGYNEKLFF.

This clone was found a few times. Other DNA sequences within the sample encode an identical CDR3. V gene TRBV7-9 combines with J gene TRBJ1-1; D might be TRBD1 (6 bases). The CDR3 extends over 13 amino acids. Looked up from germline, CDR1 is SEHNR and CDR2 is FQNEAQ (reference sequence). Between the trimmed V and J ends, which lost 5 bases and 3 bases, there was a span of 10 bases. As DNA, the CDR3 is TGTGCCAGCAGCCTACAGGGTGACACTGAAGCTTTCTTT. It codes for CASSLQGDTEAFF.

The V gene is TRBV6-5, the J gene TRBJ2-7; D might be TRBD1 or TRBD2, each matching 6 bases. The V and J ends lost 6 bases and 5 bases respectively, with 14 bases between them. CDR3 length: 13 residues. CDR1 and CDR2 from the germline V gene are MNHEY and SVGAGI. CDR3 nucleotide sequence: TGTGCCAGCAGAGTAACGGGGGCCGACGAGCAGTACTTC. Its protein product is CASRVTGADEQYF.

The CDR3 loop is CASRSPTAPSIYEQYF. The CDR3 DNA reads as TGCGCCAGCAGGTCCCCGACGGCACCTTCAATCTACGAGCAGTACTTC. The chain combines TRBV23-1 with TRBJ2-7; no definite D call. TRBV23-1 is an open reading frame, and its role is uncertain. The ends were cut back, 6 bases at V and 3 bases at J, with 21 bases in the middle. The CDR3 consists of 16 residues.

This clone was counted once. The gene calls are TRBV7-7 and TRBJ2-7, with 7 positions matching TRBD2. V lost 5 bases to trimming and J lost 4 bases; unmatched junction nucleotides: 8. The CDR3 runs to 14 residues. CDR1 is SSHAT, CDR2 FNYEAQ, per germline (reference sequence). The CDR3 sequence is CASSPGLGPYEQYF. In DNA form, the CDR3 reads TGTGCCAGCAGCCCCGGACTAGGACCTTACGAGCAGTACTTC.

This clone was observed a handful of times. This chain connects TRBV5-1 to TRBJ2-1; 10 bases line up with TRBD2. V lost 4 bases to trimming and J lost 5 bases; unmatched junction nucleotides: 3. In germline, CDR1 is SGHRS, CDR2 YFSETQ. The CDR3 contains 14 residues. CDR3 protein: CASSPGLANNEQFF. The CDR3, as DNA: TGCGCCAGCAGCCCGGGACTAGCGAACAATGAGCAGTTCTTC.

This sequence joins TRBV4-1 and TRBJ2-7; D remains unclear. The CDR3 runs 16 residues. CDR1 and CDR2 from the germline V gene are MGHRA and YSYEKL. The V and J ends lost 0 bases and 3 bases respectively, with 15 bases between them. Here the CDR3 reads CASSQDGTGRHYEQYF. The CDR3 DNA follows: TGCGCCAGCAGCCAAGATGGAACCGGACGGCACTACGAGCAGTACTTC.

The genes are TRBV28 and TRBJ1-3; tentatively, D is TRBD1 (5 bases). V dropped 6 bases and J dropped 2 bases, with 11 bases sitting between them. The germline V gene encodes CDR1 MDHEN and CDR2 SYDVKM. This CDR3 contains 14 residues. CDR3 amino acids: CASSSGSAGNTIYF. CDR3 nucleotide sequence: TGTGCCAGCAGCTCAGGGTCGGCTGGAAACACCATATATTTT.

V is TRBV2 and J is TRBJ1-6; no clear D. Germline lookup yields CDR1 SNHLY and CDR2 FYNNEI. There are 16 residues in the CDR3. Trimming took 1 base from V and 10 from J, leaving 17 bases between them. The CDR3 region is CASSEESGSLGSPLHF. The CDR3 bases are TGTGCCAGCAGTGAAGAATCAGGCTCCCTCGGATCACCCCTCCACTTT.

This clone was picked up many times. The CDR3 DNA reads TGTGCCAGCAAGTCCCGGGACGCCTCGGCCGAGCAGTACTTC. Translated: CASKSRDASAEQYF. The chain has TRBV2 and TRBJ2-7, with D perhaps given as TRBD1 or TRBD2 (5 bases each). V lost 7 bases and J lost 6, with 19 bases in between. CDR3 length: 14 amino acids. Germline V gives CDR1 SNHLY, CDR2 FYNNEI.

V is TRBV7-9 and J is TRBJ2-7; TRBD1 agrees at 7 bases. This CDR3 spans 14 amino acids. Germline V gives CDR1 SEHNR, CDR2 FQNEAQ (reference sequence). V gave up 2 bases and J gave up 5 bases; unmatched junction bases: 6. The CDR3 region has the DNA TGTGCCAGCAGCTTAACGACAGGGATAGACGAGCAGTACTTC. Translating gives CASSLTTGIDEQYF.

The chain employs TRBV29-1 and TRBJ2-1, with TRBD2 matching over 10 bases. V shed 4 bases and J 12 bases; nucleotides not matched to a gene: 6. The CDR3 extends over 12 amino acids. In germline, CDR1 is SQVTM, CDR2 ANQGSEA. The CDR3: CSVVGLALGQFF. The CDR3 nucleotides are TGCAGCGTTGTGGGACTAGCGTTAGGGCAGTTCTTC.

This chain joins TRBV7-9 and TRBJ2-1, with D perhaps matching TRBD2 (6 bases). The CDR3 covers 15 residues. Germline CDR1 SEHNR, CDR2 FQNEAQ (reference sequence). Trimming left V 5 bases short and J 6 bases short, with 17 bases between. Here the CDR3 DNA reads TGTGCCAGCAGCCGCAAGTTACGACTAGGCAATGAGCAGTTCTTC. It encodes CASSRKLRLGNEQFF.

This clone was found a few times. The chain couples TRBV15 to TRBJ2-1; D ambiguous. The CDR3 is 15 amino acids. Germline CDR1 is LNHNV and CDR2 is YYDKDF (reference sequence). V was shortened by 1 base and J by 8 bases, with 15 bases between the two germline ends. Here the CDR3 DNA reads TGTGCCACCAGCAGAGGGGGAAGTGGAGTCTATGAGCAGTTCTTC. Encoded protein: CATSRGGSGVYEQFF.

This rearrangement joins TRBV15 to TRBJ2-2, with D maybe TRBD1 (5 bases). The V and J ends lost 6 bases and 1 base respectively, with 6 bases between them. CDR1 is LNHNV and CDR2 is YYDKDF in the germline V gene (reference sequence). There are 13 residues in the CDR3. The CDR3 nucleotides are TGTGCCACCAGAGGGGTGAACACCGGGGAGCTGTTTTTT. This encodes CATRGVNTGELFF.

The J gene is TRBJ2-7, the V gene TRBV6-1, with TRBD1 as a possible D gene (6 bases). CDR1 and CDR2 from the germline V gene are MNHNS and SASEGT. V dropped 4 bases and J dropped 2 bases, with 12 bases sitting between them. The length of the CDR3 is 14 residues. The CDR3 spells CASSAGRGTYEQYF. The CDR3 coding sequence is TGTGCCAGCAGTGCGGGCAGGGGAACCTACGAGCAGTACTTC.